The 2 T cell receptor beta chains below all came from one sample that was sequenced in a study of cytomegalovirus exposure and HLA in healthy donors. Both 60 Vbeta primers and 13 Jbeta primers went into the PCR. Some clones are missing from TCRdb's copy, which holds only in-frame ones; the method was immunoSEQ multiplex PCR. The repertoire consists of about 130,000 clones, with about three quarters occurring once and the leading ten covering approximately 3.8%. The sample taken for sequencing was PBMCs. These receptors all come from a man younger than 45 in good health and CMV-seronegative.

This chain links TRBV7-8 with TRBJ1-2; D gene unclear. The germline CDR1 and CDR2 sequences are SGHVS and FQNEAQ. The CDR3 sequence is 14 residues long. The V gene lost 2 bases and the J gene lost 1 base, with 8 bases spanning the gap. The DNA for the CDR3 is TGTGCCAGCAGCTTACTTCAGGTTAACTATGGCTACACCTTC. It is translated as CASSLLQVNYGYTF.

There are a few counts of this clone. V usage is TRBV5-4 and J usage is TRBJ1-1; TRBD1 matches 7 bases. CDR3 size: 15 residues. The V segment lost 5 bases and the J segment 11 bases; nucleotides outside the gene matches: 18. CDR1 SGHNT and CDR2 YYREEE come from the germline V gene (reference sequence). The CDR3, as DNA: TGTGCCAGCAGTCTATCGGGAGGGGGCAAGGTGGTGGCTTTCTTT. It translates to CASSLSGGGKVVAFF.